This record covers a single TCR beta chain. This record belongs to a study of T-cell memory formation after mild COVID-19. Constant-segment primers served in 5'RACE that generated TCR alpha and TCR beta cDNA libraries bearing sample barcodes and UMIs. MiXCR, applied by TCRdb to the 5' RACE reads, yields one record per CDR3 protein. Among 530,000 or so distinct CDR3 sequences listed, 17% were seen once. The V end was cut by 4 bases, the J end by 4 bases, with 11 bases between. Germline V gene sequence: CDR1 SQVTM, CDR2 ANQGSEA. This CDR3 is built from 12 residues. J is TRBJ2-7 and V is TRBV29-1; no firm D call. Sequencing was performed on PBMCs or a T cell subset sorted from them (not recorded which). The origin of this receptor is an adult woman who had mild COVID-19 (a few samples of this study predate the infection). Cell type and time point are not known. The CDR3 DNA reads TGCAGCGTTGGAGTTCCGCCTTACGAGCAGTACTTC. It codes for CSVGVPPYEQYF.